Here is one T cell receptor (beta chain) with its context. Its antigen is unknown. The data stem from a study of beta chain features in type 1 diabetes. The CDR3 has 12 residues. Germline V lookup: CDR1 SNHLY, CDR2 FYNNEI. Trimming pared 3 bases from V and 11 bases from J, leaving 11 bases between. Whole-study results and caveats: Moderate but significant shortening of TCRB CDR3s was recorded in all four CD4+ subsets from Type 1 diabetes patients.

Investigators reverse transcribed all isolated RNA, so they sequenced expressed TCRB transcripts. Sequencing used immunoSEQ multiplex PCR; TCRdb keeps in-frame clones, though not all of them. The sample consists of under 300,000 clones, 24% of them appearing once. The chain combines TRBV2 with TRBJ1-5, with a weak D call TRBD1 (6 bases). The receptor was isolated from a woman aged 25 to 45 with type 1 diabetes. The sequencing sample was made of naive CD4+ T cells from blood. The chain's CDR3 is CASSEAGGAQHF. CDR3 coding DNA: TGTGCCAGCAGTGAGGCGGGGGGCGCCCAGCATTTT.